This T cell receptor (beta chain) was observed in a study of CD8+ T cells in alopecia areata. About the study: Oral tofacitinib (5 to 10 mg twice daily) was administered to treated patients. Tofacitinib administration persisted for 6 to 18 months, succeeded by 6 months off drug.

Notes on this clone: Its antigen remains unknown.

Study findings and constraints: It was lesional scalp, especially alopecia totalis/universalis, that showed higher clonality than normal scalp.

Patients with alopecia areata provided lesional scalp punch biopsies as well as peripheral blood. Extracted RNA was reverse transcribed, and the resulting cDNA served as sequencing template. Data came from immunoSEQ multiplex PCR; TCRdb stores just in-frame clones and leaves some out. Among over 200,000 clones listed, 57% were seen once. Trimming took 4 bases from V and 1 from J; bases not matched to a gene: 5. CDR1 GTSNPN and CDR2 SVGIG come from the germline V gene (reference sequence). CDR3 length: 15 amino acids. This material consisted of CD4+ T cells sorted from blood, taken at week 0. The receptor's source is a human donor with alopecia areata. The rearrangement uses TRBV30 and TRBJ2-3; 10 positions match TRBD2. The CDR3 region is CAWMKREGRTDTQYF. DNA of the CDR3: TGTGCCTGGATGAAGCGGGAGGGCCGCACAGATACGCAGTATTTT.